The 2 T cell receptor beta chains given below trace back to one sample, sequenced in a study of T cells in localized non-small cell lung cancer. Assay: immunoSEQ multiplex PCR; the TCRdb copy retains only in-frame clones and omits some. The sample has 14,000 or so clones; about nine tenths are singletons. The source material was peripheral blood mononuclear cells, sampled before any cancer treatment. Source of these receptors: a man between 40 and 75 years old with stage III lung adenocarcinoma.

CDR3 in amino acids: CAIRGQGHQPQHF. DNA for the CDR3: TGTGCCATCAGGGGACAGGGACATCAGCCCCAGCATTTT. J is TRBJ1-5 and V is TRBV10-3, with 9 bases that match TRBD1. Germline loops: CDR1 ENHRY, CDR2 SYGVKD. The CDR3 spans 13 residues. Germline trimming cut 6 bases from V and 5 bases from J; bases unmatched to any gene: 2.

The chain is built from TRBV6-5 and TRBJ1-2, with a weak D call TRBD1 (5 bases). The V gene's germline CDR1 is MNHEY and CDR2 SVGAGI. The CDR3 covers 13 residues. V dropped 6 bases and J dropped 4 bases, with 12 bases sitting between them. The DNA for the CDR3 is TGTGCCAGCAGCCTCAGGGAAACCTATGGCTACACCTTC. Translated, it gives CASSLRETYGYTF.